Each of the 30 T cell receptor beta chains below was sequenced from the same sample in a study of blood T cells in healthy people across ages. A second PCR of about 7 to 12 cycles used a sample-barcoded 5' primer and a J-beta primer mix. MiXCR, run by TCRdb on the 5' RACE reads, gives a single entry per CDR3 protein. The sample includes about 780,000 distinct CDR3 sequences, roughly 46% seen only once; the top ten take 15% to 20%. Sequencing was carried out using blood. These receptors came from a man older than 75 in good health.

In this sample, this clonotype turned up a few times. V and J are TRBV12-5 and TRBJ2-6; D is perhaps TRBD2 (6 bases). The CDR3 length is 13 residues. Trimming stripped 1 base from V and 16 bases from J, with 14 bases between. Germline-derived CDR1 and CDR2 are LGHNT and FRNRAP. CDR3 coding DNA: TGTGCTAGTGGTTTGGGGACCGGGACTCGGCTGACTTTC. Protein: CASGLGTGTRLTF.

The V call is TRBV7-2, the J call TRBJ1-1; D remains unclear. The CDR3 has 13 residues. The V gene lost 5 bases and the J gene lost 6 bases, with 13 bases spanning the gap. The germline gives CDR1 SGHTA, CDR2 FQGNSA. CDR3 bases: TGTGCCAGCAGCCTATACGGACCCCCTGAAGCTTTCTTT. Translated, it gives CASSLYGPPEAFF.

V is TRBV5-1 and J is TRBJ2-7; 11 bases map to TRBD1. The trim removed 0 bases at V and 6 bases at J, leaving 5 bases unmatched. Germline CDR1 reads SGHRS; CDR2 reads YFSETQ. The CDR3 loop spans 15 amino acids. In DNA form, the CDR3 reads TGCGCCAGCAGCTTGGTTACCGGGACAGGGGGCGAGCAGTACTTC. Protein: CASSLVTGTGGEQYF.

The chain couples TRBV5-1 to TRBJ2-7; D is uncertain. This CDR3 region has 14 residues. Per the germline V gene, CDR1 is SGHRS and CDR2 is YFSETQ. Trimming removed 1 base from V and 2 bases from J, with 10 bases in between. The DNA for the CDR3 is TGCGCCAGCAGCTTGCACGAGAGTGCCTACGAGCAGTACTTC. Translating gives CASSLHESAYEQYF.

This sequence joins TRBV6-1 and TRBJ2-1, with D tentatively TRBD1 (6 bases). V was pared by 5 bases and J by 0 bases, with 17 bases between. This CDR3 is 17 amino acids long. Germline values: CDR1 MNHNS, CDR2 SASEGT. CDR3 in DNA: TGTGCCAGCAGTCCGCCCCCGGGACAACGCTCCTACAATGAGCAGTTCTTC. The encoded protein is CASSPPPGQRSYNEQFF.

The V and J genes are TRBV7-2 and TRBJ2-1; 12 nucleotides agree with TRBD2. The J call may be wrong; the DNA end is better matched by TRBJ2-7. Germline lookup yields CDR1 SGHTA and CDR2 FQGNSA. The CDR3 is made up of 16 amino acids. The CDR3 DNA sequence: TGTGCCAGCAGCACTACTCCTAGCGGGAGGGACGGTGAGCAGTACTTC. It codes for CASSTTPSGRDGEQYF.

The rearrangement links TRBV12-3 or TRBV12-4 to TRBJ2-3, with D unresolved. V shed 4 bases and J shed 2 bases, with 13 bases lying between them. CDR3 length: 15 residues. The CDR3 region has the DNA TGTGCCAGCAGTTCAGACGATGTGAACACAGATACGCAGTATTTT. Translation: CASSSDDVNTDTQYF.

The V call is TRBV7-6, the J call TRBJ2-2, with D perhaps matching TRBD1 or TRBD2 (5 bases each). The V end lost 4 bases, the J end lost 7 bases, and 13 bases lay between the germline ends. The germline CDR1 and CDR2 sequences are SGHVS and FNYEAQ. The CDR3 runs to 14 residues. DNA of the CDR3: TGTGCCAGCAGCTCGGGACCGAGGGGCGGGGAGCTGTTTTTT. Residues: CASSSGPRGGELFF.

The V call is TRBV9, the J call TRBJ2-7; 7 bases map to TRBD2. Trimming at V came to 3 bases and at J to 6 bases, leaving 6 bases not matched to a gene. Germline CDR1 is SGDLS and CDR2 is YYNGEE. The length of the CDR3 is 13 residues. CDR3 residues: CASSGLSGGEQYF. The CDR3 DNA reads as TGTGCCAGCAGCGGACTCTCGGGAGGCGAGCAGTACTTC.

The V call is TRBV20-1, the J call TRBJ2-1, with TRBD1 identical over 9 bases. Per germline, CDR1 DFQATT and CDR2 SNEGSKA (reference sequence). The V gene end was trimmed by 3 bases and the J gene end by 1 base; junction bases not matched to a gene: 13. There are 18 residues in the CDR3. The CDR3 loop is CSASGGTGTGLSYNEQFF. For the CDR3, the DNA is TGCAGTGCTAGTGGGGGAACCGGGACAGGGTTGTCCTACAATGAGCAGTTCTTC.

J is TRBJ1-2 and V is TRBV11-3; D possibly corresponds to TRBD1 (6 bases). Trimming pared 3 bases from V and 7 bases from J, leaving 15 bases between. CDR1 SGHNT and CDR2 YENEEA come from the germline V gene. The CDR3 runs 14 residues. This CDR3 is CASSFEGDDSGYTF. CDR3 sequence (DNA): TGTGCCAGCAGCTTCGAGGGGGACGACTCTGGCTACACCTTC.

The CDR3 region has the DNA TGCGCCAGCAGCACCCGATCGGGTGACTATGGCTACACCTTC. It encodes CASSTRSGDYGYTF. This chain joins TRBV5-1 and TRBJ1-2; D ambiguous. Between the trimmed V and J ends, which lost 4 bases and 3 bases, there was a span of 13 bases. The CDR3 has 14 amino acids. The germline V gene encodes CDR1 SGHRS and CDR2 YFSETQ. Filled out from reference TRBV5-1 and TRBJ1-2, the complete variable domain reads KAGVTQTPRYLIKTRGQQVTLSCSPISGHRSVSWYQQTPGQGLQFLFEYFSETQRNKGNFPGRFSGRQFSNSRSEMNVSTLELGDSALYLCASSTRSGDYGYTFGSGTRLTVV.

The genes are TRBV5-1 and TRBJ2-5, with D unclear. The CDR3 loop spans 14 amino acids. Germline-derived CDR1 and CDR2 are SGHRS and YFSETQ. Trimming removed 0 bases at V and 1 base at J, with 7 bases between. The CDR3 sequence: CASSLGSFQETQYF. CDR3 nucleotides: TGCGCCAGCAGCTTGGGGTCTTTCCAAGAGACCCAGTACTTC.

The rearrangement joins TRBV20-1 to TRBJ1-6; 8 bases line up with TRBD1. There are 15 residues in the CDR3. The junction had 5 bases not matched to a gene; V was cut back by 0 bases and J by 7 bases. Germline CDR1 and CDR2: DFQATT and SNEGSKA (reference sequence). CDR3 nucleotides: TGCAGTGCTAGAGATGGGGACAGGATAAATTCACCCCTCCACTTT. Translated, it gives CSARDGDRINSPLHF.

The gene calls are TRBV5-1 and TRBJ2-2, with D tentatively TRBD1 (6 bases). CDR1 SGHRS and CDR2 YFSETQ come from the germline V gene. This CDR3 is built from 14 residues. The ends were cut back, 0 bases at V and 7 bases at J, with 10 bases in the middle. The CDR3 region has the DNA TGCGCCAGCAGCTTGGCAGGGGCTGGCGGGGAGCTGTTTTTT. Translated: CASSLAGAGGELFF.

This clonotype was seen more than once but under ten times. The gene calls are TRBV18 and TRBJ2-7; 9 bases agree with TRBD1. Germline V gives CDR1 KGHSH, CDR2 LQKENI. The CDR3 sequence is 14 residues long. J was trimmed by 5 bases and V by 5 bases; bases with no gene match: 7. The CDR3 loop is CASSVGTGMDEQYF. DNA for the CDR3: TGTGCCAGCTCAGTGGGGACAGGGATGGACGAGCAGTACTTC. Full variable domain (rest looked up from reference TRBV18 and TRBJ2-7): NAGVMQNPRHLVRRRGQEARLRCSPMKGHSHVYWYRQLPEEGLKFMVYLQKENIIDESGMPKERFSAEFPKEGPSILRIQQVVRGDSAAYFCASSVGTGMDEQYFGPGTRLTVT.

This clonotype showed up just a few times. The rearrangement links TRBV7-2 to TRBJ2-7; 8 bases agree with TRBD2. The ends lost 5 bases at V and 7 bases at J; junction bases unmatched: 13. There are 15 residues in the CDR3. CDR1 and CDR2 (germline): SGHTA, FQGNSA. CDR3 loop: CASSRPGGPGYEQYF. In nucleotides, the CDR3 is TGTGCCAGCAGCCGGCCGGGAGGGCCTGGTTATGAGCAGTACTTC.

This clonotype came up many times. The chain uses TRBV28 and TRBJ2-7, with 10 bases that match TRBD1. Losses at the gene ends were 3 bases for V and 5 bases for J; bases not matched to a gene: 7. CDR3 length equals 15 residues. CDR1 MDHEN and CDR2 SYDVKM come from the germline V gene. CDR3 DNA: TGTGCCAGCAGTTTGGAGACAGGGGGCTTAGACGAGCAGTACTTC. As protein: CASSLETGGLDEQYF.

This chain connects TRBV4-3 to TRBJ2-5; the match to TRBD1 covers 8 bases. Germline lookup yields CDR1 LGHNA and CDR2 YSLEER. This CDR3 spans 15 amino acids. V shed 3 bases and J 1 base; nucleotides not matched to a gene: 4. The CDR3 coding sequence is TGCGCCAGCAGCCAGTACAGGGGGACCCAAGAGACCCAGTACTTC. Protein: CASSQYRGTQETQYF.

The chain couples TRBV2 to TRBJ1-6, with no clear D. CDR1 is SNHLY and CDR2 is FYNNEI in the germline V gene. Trimming cost V 2 bases and J 10 bases, with 15 bases left between them. This CDR3 region has 15 residues. This CDR3 reads CASSESLGFSSPLHF. The CDR3 DNA is TGTGCCAGCAGTGAATCTTTGGGTTTTAGCTCACCCCTCCACTTT.

This clonotype was counted a single time. This chain connects TRBV12-3 or TRBV12-4 to TRBJ1-5; D unclear. The V end lost 5 bases, the J end lost 11 bases, and 19 bases lay between the germline ends. This CDR3 has 14 amino acids. The DNA of the CDR3 is TGTGCCAGCAGTCTACGGACCGGAGTCGAGACCCAGCATTTT. Protein sequence: CASSLRTGVETQHF.

J is TRBJ2-6 and V is TRBV20-1, with D tentatively TRBD1 (5 bases). Between the trimmed V and J ends, which lost 6 bases and 2 bases, there was a span of 17 bases. Germline V gene lookup returns CDR1 DFQATT and CDR2 SNEGSKA (reference sequence). The CDR3 consists of 16 residues. The CDR3 protein is CSAIRAPGPGANVLTF. The CDR3, as DNA: TGCAGTGCAATAAGAGCTCCAGGGCCTGGGGCCAACGTCCTGACTTTC.

This sequence joins TRBV3-1 and TRBJ2-3; D is undetermined. Germline loops: CDR1 LGHDT, CDR2 YNNKEL (reference sequence). V was pared by 1 base and J by 3 bases, with 14 bases between. CDR3 length: 16 residues. The CDR3 DNA reads as TGTGCCAGCAGCCAAGTCGGGCTTCTGTCGACAGATACGCAGTATTTT. Protein sequence: CASSQVGLLSTDTQYF.

The gene calls are TRBV4-3 and TRBJ2-7; 12 bases are a match to TRBD2. Germline values: CDR1 LGHNA, CDR2 YSLEER. The CDR3 length is 15 residues. J gave up 3 bases and V 4 bases, and 4 bases lay outside the gene matches. The CDR3 nucleotides are TGCGCCAGCAGCCCTGGACTAGCGGGGCTCTACGAGCAGTACTTC. Its translation: CASSPGLAGLYEQYF.

The chain joins TRBV6-1 to TRBJ1-5; D is perhaps TRBD1 (6 bases). The CDR3 runs to 14 residues. Germline assignment: CDR1 MNHNS and CDR2 SASEGT. V lost 4 bases and J 10 bases, leaving 17 bases between the germline ends. The CDR3 protein is CASSGQVPLIPQHF. DNA of the CDR3: TGTGCCAGCAGTGGACAGGTTCCCCTGATTCCCCAGCATTTT.

The gene calls are TRBV5-1 and TRBJ2-7, with D tentatively TRBD2 (5 bases). This CDR3 comprises 17 residues. Trimming shortened V by 4 bases and J by 2 bases, and 22 bases separated the two germline ends. Germline lookup yields CDR1 SGHRS and CDR2 YFSETQ. CDR3 in DNA: TGCGCCAGCAGCCGACAACACCTGGCGGGTTCCACCTACGAGCAGTACTTC. Translated: CASSRQHLAGSTYEQYF.

This chain joins TRBV21-1 and TRBJ2-1; the DNA was not compared with TRBD1, the D call given in the table. TRBV21-1 is assigned pseudogene status. The CDR3 covers 16 residues. The CDR3 is CASSKQGQGYDNEQFF. In DNA form, the CDR3 reads TGTGCCAGCAGCAAGCAGGGGCAGGGGTACGACAATGAGCAGTTCTTC.

The chain employs TRBV7-9 and TRBJ2-5, with 8 bases lining up with TRBD2. Trimming removed 6 bases from V and 2 bases from J; junction bases left unmatched: 11. CDR1 and CDR2 (germline): SEHNR, FQNEAQ (reference sequence). The CDR3 covers 16 residues. The CDR3 region is CASSIVVLADQETQYF. As DNA, the CDR3 is TGTGCCAGCAGTATAGTCGTACTAGCGGATCAAGAGACCCAGTACTTC.

This chain joins TRBV28 and TRBJ2-5; D is undetermined. The J call is uncertain, as TRBJ2-7 better fits the DNA end. The CDR3 runs 14 residues. CDR1 is MDHEN and CDR2 is SYDVKM in the germline V gene. In DNA, the CDR3 is TGTGCCAGCAGCAACCAGGAATTTGTGGGCGAGCAGTACTTC. Amino acid sequence: CASSNQEFVGEQYF.

Only a few counts were recorded for this clonotype. The V gene is TRBV5-1, the J gene TRBJ2-5; no reliable D call. CDR1 is SGHRS and CDR2 is YFSETQ in the germline V gene. The CDR3 has 13 residues. With 0 bases removed from V and 4 bases from J, the gap between germline ends came to 7 bases. CDR3 amino acids: CASSLEVPETQYF. The CDR3 region has the DNA TGCGCCAGCAGCTTGGAAGTTCCAGAGACCCAGTACTTC.